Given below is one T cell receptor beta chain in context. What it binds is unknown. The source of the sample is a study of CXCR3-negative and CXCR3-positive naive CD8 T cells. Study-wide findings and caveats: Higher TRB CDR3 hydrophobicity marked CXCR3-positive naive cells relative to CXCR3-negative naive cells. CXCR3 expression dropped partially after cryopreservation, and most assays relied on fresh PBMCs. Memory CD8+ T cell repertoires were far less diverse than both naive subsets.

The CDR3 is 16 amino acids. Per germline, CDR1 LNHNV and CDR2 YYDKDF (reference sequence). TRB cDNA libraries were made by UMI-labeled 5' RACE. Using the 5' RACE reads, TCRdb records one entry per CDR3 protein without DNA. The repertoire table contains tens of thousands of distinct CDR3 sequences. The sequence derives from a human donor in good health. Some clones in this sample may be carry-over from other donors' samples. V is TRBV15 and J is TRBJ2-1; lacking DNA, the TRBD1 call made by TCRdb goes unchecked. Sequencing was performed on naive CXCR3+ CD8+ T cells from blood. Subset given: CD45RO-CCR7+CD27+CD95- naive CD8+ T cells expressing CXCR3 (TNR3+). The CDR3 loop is CATSRGQPPTYNEQFF.